This T cell receptor (beta chain) was captured in a study of early T cells in non-severe SARS-CoV-2 infection. For the study at large: Unsorted whole blood bulk RNA was sequenced, with unpaired chains.

CDR1 is SGHVS and CDR2 is FQNEAQ in the germline V gene. V dropped 1 base and J dropped 3; count of bases not matched to a gene: 3. The CDR3 extends over 14 amino acids. Study-wide results and caveats: The study's VDJdb matching favored anti-spike CD8 responses and missed private and CD4 specificities.

This clonotype has at least ten counts. As yet, its antigen is unknown. Individual cDNA molecules carried attached unique molecular identifiers. Using its own MiXCR run on the 5' RACE reads, TCRdb lists one record per CDR3 protein. The data show roughly 70,000 distinct CDR3 sequences, around 12% seen once. The material sequenced was whole blood. The J gene is TRBJ2-7, the V gene TRBV7-8, with TRBD1 identical over 7 bases. The TCR originated in an adult who was a healthcare worker with PCR-confirmed SARS-CoV-2 infection or an uninfected control (not recorded which). This chain's CDR3 is CASSLGTGHYEQYF. The CDR3, as DNA: TGTGCCAGCAGCTTAGGGACAGGACACTACGAGCAGTACTTC.